A selection of T cell receptor beta chains follows, all from one sample in a study of control samples from healthy donors and cancer patients. TCRdb's table, derived via immunoSEQ multiplex PCR, lists solely in-frame clones and lacks some. Of roughly 95,000 clones listed, approximately 90% were seen once; the top ten hold around 1%. Sequencing was carried out using blood. Receptor source: a woman in her twenties or thirties in good health. Each CDR3 is given with its conserved first and last residue. D genes are given only for firm matches. Rows may omit the clone size; those that give it use once, few, many or a size class.

J gene	clone size	D gene	V gene	CDR3 protein	CDR3 DNA
TRBJ1-2	.	.	TRBV5-1	CASSSDTAGRYGYTF	TGCGCCAGCAGCTCAGATACCGCGGGACGTTATGGCTACACCTTC
TRBJ1-2	.	TRBD1	TRBV5-1	CASSPGQGSYGYTF	TGCGCCAGCAGCCCGGGACAGGGGAGCTATGGCTACACCTTC
TRBJ1-2	.	.	TRBV3-1/TRBV3-2	CASSQGQSYYGYTF	TGTGCCAGCAGCCAAGGACAGAGCTACTATGGCTACACCTTC
TRBJ1-4	.	TRBD1	TRBV11-2	CASSPQGQPPNEKLFF	TGTGCCAGCAGCCCGCAGGGACAGCCCCCGAATGAAAAACTGTTTTTT
TRBJ2-1	.	TRBD2	TRBV5-4	CASSPTGTSGISEQFF	TGTGCCAGCAGCCCTACCGGGACTAGCGGGATTAGTGAGCAGTTCTTC
TRBJ2-2	.	.	TRBV5-5	CASSLVGTTGELFF	TGTGCCAGCAGCTTGGTAGGGACCACCGGGGAGCTGTTTTTT
TRBJ1-5	.	.	TRBV27	CASSGGVQNQPQHF	TGTGCCAGCAGTGGCGGGGTACAGAATCAGCCCCAGCATTTT
TRBJ2-5	.	.	TRBV5-1	CASRGQQETQYF	TGCGCCAGCAGAGGGCAGCAAGAGACCCAGTACTTC
TRBJ2-1	.	.	TRBV19	CASTPSSYNEQFF	TGTGCCAGTACACCTAGCTCCTACAATGAGCAGTTCTTC
TRBJ1-3	.	.	TRBV7-9	CASSLAPAGHF	TGTGCCAGCAGCTTAGCCCCGGCAGGTCATTTT
TRBJ2-7	.	TRBD2	TRBV2	CASSDPGTSGSREQYF	TGTGCCAGCAGTGACCCTGGGACTAGCGGGAGTCGCGAGCAGTACTTC
TRBJ1-2	.	TRBD1	TRBV3-1/TRBV3-2	CASSQDWGQPSRNYGYTF	TGTGCCAGCAGCCAAGATTGGGGACAGCCCAGCCGTAACTATGGCTACACCTTC
TRBJ1-1	.	TRBD1	TRBV3-1/TRBV3-2	CASSLRQGGTEAFF	TGTGCCAGCAGCCTTCGACAGGGGGGCACTGAAGCTTTCTTT
TRBJ2-1	.	.	TRBV21-1	CASRLRSSYNEQFF	TGTGCCAGCCGCCTGCGGAGCTCCTACAATGAGCAGTTCTTC
TRBJ1-4	.	.	TRBV7-9	CASSLVGRDPEKLFF	TGTGCCAGCAGCTTAGTCGGCAGGGATCCAGAAAAACTGTTTTTT
TRBJ1-1	.	.	TRBV14	CASSQGQGLNTEAFF	TGTGCCAGCAGCCAAGGGCAGGGGTTGAACACTGAAGCTTTCTTT
TRBJ2-5	.	.	TRBV7-9	CASSLGPPRRVQETQYF	TGTGCCAGCAGCTTAGGCCCCCCTAGACGGGTCCAAGAGACCCAGTACTTC
TRBJ1-1	.	.	TRBV7-9	CASSTRGQNTEAFF	TGTGCCAGCAGCACCCGGGGACAGAACACTGAAGCTTTCTTT
TRBJ2-7	once	.	TRBV7-9	CASSLQGKGYEQYF	TGTGCCAGCAGCTTACAGGGCAAGGGATACGAGCAGTACTTC
TRBJ2-3	.	.	TRBV14	CASSQDVGSEHTDTQYF	TGTGCCAGCAGCCAAGACGTGGGGAGCGAGCACACAGATACGCAGTATTTT
TRBJ1-4	.	.	TRBV19	CASEGFEEKLFF	TGTGCCAGCGAGGGGTTTGAGGAAAAACTGTTTTTT
TRBJ2-5	.	.	TRBV30	CAWSVNQRSQYF	TGTGCCTGGAGTGTAAACCAGCGATCCCAGTACTTC
TRBJ2-5	.	.	TRBV27	CASSLGLQETQYF	TGTGCCAGCAGTTTAGGCTTACAAGAGACCCAGTACTTC
TRBJ1-4	.	.	TRBV16	CASSPLDSTTNEKLFF	TGTGCCAGCAGCCCTCTCGATAGTACAACTAATGAAAAACTGTTTTTT
TRBJ2-3	.	TRBD2	TRBV9	CASSARLAGITDTQYF	TGTGCCAGCAGCGCAAGACTAGCGGGGATAACAGATACGCAGTATTTT
TRBJ1-1	.	.	TRBV9	CASSVESWGTEAFF	TGTGCCAGCAGCGTAGAATCCTGGGGCACTGAAGCTTTCTTT
TRBJ2-1	.	.	TRBV3-1/TRBV3-2	CASSQDTGIQFF	TGTGCCAGCAGCCAAGATACCGGGATCCAGTTCTTC
TRBJ1-2	.	.	TRBV9	CASSVDEGYGYTF	TGTGCCAGCAGCGTCGACGAGGGCTATGGCTACACCTTC
TRBJ1-5	.	.	TRBV19	CASSAYRESNQPQHF	TGTGCCAGTAGTGCCTACAGGGAAAGCAATCAGCCCCAGCATTTT
TRBJ1-2	.	TRBD1	TRBV11-2	CASSLEWSGQGNYGYTF	TGTGCCAGCAGCTTAGAGTGGTCGGGACAGGGTAACTATGGCTACACCTTC
TRBJ1-3	.	.	TRBV5-1	CASSGASQGSGNTIYF	TGCGCCAGCAGCGGGGCCTCTCAGGGGTCTGGAAACACCATATATTTT
TRBJ2-5	.	TRBD2	TRBV5-4	CASSGGTSVRETQYF	TGTGCCAGCAGCGGGGGGACTAGCGTAAGGGAGACCCAGTACTTC
TRBJ2-7	.	TRBD1	TRBV4-1	CASSQGTGPSYEQYF	TGCGCCAGCAGCCAGGGGACAGGGCCCTCCTACGAGCAGTACTTC
TRBJ1-2	once	.	TRBV25-1	CASSEPGTNYGYTF	TGTGCCAGCAGTGAGCCCGGGACCAACTATGGCTACACCTTC
TRBJ2-3	.	.	TRBV27	CASRPWEGGADTQYF	TGTGCCAGCAGACCCTGGGAGGGGGGAGCAGATACGCAGTATTTT
TRBJ1-4	.	.	TRBV15	CATSRGRIATNEKLFF	TGTGCCACCAGCAGAGGTCGAATTGCAACTAATGAAAAACTGTTTTTT
TRBJ1-1	.	.	TRBV7-9	CASSLVQGKAEAFF	TGTGCCAGCAGCTTAGTGCAGGGGAAGGCTGAAGCTTTCTTT
TRBJ2-1	.	.	TRBV18	CASSRTGPQNVYNEQFF	TGTGCCAGCTCACGTACGGGGCCCCAGAACGTCTACAATGAGCAGTTCTTC
TRBJ1-1	.	.	TRBV27	CASSLGRNTEAFF	TGTGCCAGCAGTTTAGGAAGGAACACTGAAGCCTTCTTT
TRBJ1-3	.	.	TRBV12-5	CASGLGTGGVGNTIYF	TGTGCTAGTGGTTTGGGGACGGGGGGGGTTGGAAACACCATATATTTT
TRBJ1-3	.	.	TRBV5-1	CASSLGDTYSGNTIYF	TGCGCCAGCAGCTTGGGGGACACGTACTCTGGAAACACCATATATTTT
TRBJ2-4	.	TRBD2	TRBV4-1	CASSQEGLAGGWAKNIQYF	TGCGCCAGCAGCCAAGAAGGGCTAGCGGGAGGCTGGGCCAAAAACATTCAGTACTTC
TRBJ2-7	.	TRBD2	TRBV11-2	CASSLDWVTSAGEQYF	TGTGCCAGCAGCTTAGATTGGGTGACTAGCGCGGGGGAGCAGTACTTC
TRBJ1-1	.	.	TRBV7-9	CASSALLGTEAFF	TGTGCCAGCAGCGCCCTCCTAGGCACTGAAGCTTTCTTT
TRBJ1-1	.	.	TRBV11-3	CASSNGGTNTEAFF	TGTGCCAGCAGCAACGGGGGGACGAACACTGAAGCTTTCTTT
TRBJ2-1	.	TRBD2	TRBV18	CASSPRLAGGFEQFF	TGTGCCAGCTCACCACGGCTAGCGGGGGGGTTTGAGCAGTTCTTC
TRBJ2-5	.	.	TRBV7-6	CASSLAFSFEVQETQYF	TGTGCCAGCAGCTTAGCGTTCAGCTTTGAGGTGCAAGAGACCCAGTACTTC
TRBJ1-1	few	.	TRBV6-6	CASSHSLTANTEAFF	TGTGCCAGCAGTCACTCCCTTACGGCTAACACTGAAGCTTTCTTT
TRBJ2-5	.	TRBD1	TRBV7-3	CASSPLGQGGETQYF	TGTGCCAGCAGCCCGCTTGGACAGGGGGGAGAGACCCAGTACTTC
TRBJ1-4	.	.	TRBV15	CATSLRGGDEKLFF	TGTGCCACCAGCCTGCGGGGAGGGGATGAAAAACTGTTTTTT
TRBJ2-3	.	TRBD2	TRBV7-9	CASSLGLAQSTDTQYF	TGTGCCAGCAGCTTGGGACTAGCGCAAAGCACAGATACGCAGTATTTT
TRBJ2-7	.	TRBD2	TRBV2	CASTPGRTRPPREQYF	TGTGCCAGCACACCGGGACGGACTAGACCCCCCCGCGAGCAGTACTTC
TRBJ2-1	.	TRBD1	TRBV5-1	CASSLGGQGPHNEQFF	TGCGCCAGCAGCTTGGGGGGACAGGGTCCACACAATGAGCAGTTCTTC
TRBJ1-1	.	.	TRBV5-1	CASSLIVRSMNTEAFF	TGCGCCAGCAGCTTGATAGTCCGGTCCATGAACACTGAAGCTTTCTTT
TRBJ1-4	.	.	TRBV18	CASSPPGGGRHEKLFF	TGTGCCAGCTCACCACCGGGGGGGGGACGCCATGAAAAACTGTTTTTT
TRBJ2-2	.	TRBD2	TRBV18	CASSPTVRGGSTGELFF	TGTGCCAGCTCACCCACGGTACGCGGGGGTAGCACCGGGGAGCTGTTTTTT
TRBJ1-2	.	.	TRBV9	CASSVEMEGGYTF	TGTGCCAGCAGCGTAGAGATGGAGGGGGGCTACACCTTC